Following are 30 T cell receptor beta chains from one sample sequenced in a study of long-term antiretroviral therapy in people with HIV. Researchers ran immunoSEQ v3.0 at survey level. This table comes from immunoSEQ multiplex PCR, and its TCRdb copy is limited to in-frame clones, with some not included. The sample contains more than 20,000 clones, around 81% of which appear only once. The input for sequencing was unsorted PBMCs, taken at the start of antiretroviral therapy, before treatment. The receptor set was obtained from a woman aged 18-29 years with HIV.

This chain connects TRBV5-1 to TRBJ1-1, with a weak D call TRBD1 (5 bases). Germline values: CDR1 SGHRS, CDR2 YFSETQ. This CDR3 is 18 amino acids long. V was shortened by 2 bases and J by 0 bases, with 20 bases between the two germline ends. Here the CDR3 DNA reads TGCGCCAGCAGCTTCCAAACAGGAGCGTTACCCATGAACACTGAAGCTTTCTTT. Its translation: CASSFQTGALPMNTEAFF.

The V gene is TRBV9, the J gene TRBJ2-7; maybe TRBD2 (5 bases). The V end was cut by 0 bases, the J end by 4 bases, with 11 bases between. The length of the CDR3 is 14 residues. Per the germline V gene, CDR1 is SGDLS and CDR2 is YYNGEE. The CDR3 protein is CASSVEDGGYEQYF. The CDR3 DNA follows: TGTGCCAGCAGCGTAGAGGACGGCGGGTACGAGCAGTACTTC.

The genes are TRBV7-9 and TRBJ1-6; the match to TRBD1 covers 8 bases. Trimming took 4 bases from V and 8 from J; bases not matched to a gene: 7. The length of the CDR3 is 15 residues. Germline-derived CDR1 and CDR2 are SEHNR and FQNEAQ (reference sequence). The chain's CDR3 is CASSWGQARHSPLHF. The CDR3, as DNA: TGTGCCAGCAGCTGGGGACAGGCGCGACATTCACCCCTCCACTTT.

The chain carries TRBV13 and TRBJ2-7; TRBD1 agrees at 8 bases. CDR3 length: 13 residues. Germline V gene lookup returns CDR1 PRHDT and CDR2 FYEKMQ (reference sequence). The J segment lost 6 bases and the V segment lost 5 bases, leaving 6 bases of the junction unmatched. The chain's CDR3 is CASSLQTGGEQYF. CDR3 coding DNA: TGTGCCAGCAGCCTTCAAACAGGGGGCGAGCAGTACTTC.

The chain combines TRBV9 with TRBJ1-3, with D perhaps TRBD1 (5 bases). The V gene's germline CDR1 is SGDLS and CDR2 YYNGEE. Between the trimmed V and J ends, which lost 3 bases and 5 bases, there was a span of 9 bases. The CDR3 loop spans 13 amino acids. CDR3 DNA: TGTGCCAGCAGCGGGGGGGGACGAAACACCATATATTTT. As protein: CASSGGGRNTIYF.

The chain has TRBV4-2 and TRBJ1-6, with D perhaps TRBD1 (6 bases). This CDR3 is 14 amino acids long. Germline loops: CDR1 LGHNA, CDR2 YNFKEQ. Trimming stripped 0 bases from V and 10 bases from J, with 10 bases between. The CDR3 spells CASSQEGQSSPLHF. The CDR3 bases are TGTGCCAGCAGCCAAGAAGGACAGAGCTCACCCCTCCACTTT.

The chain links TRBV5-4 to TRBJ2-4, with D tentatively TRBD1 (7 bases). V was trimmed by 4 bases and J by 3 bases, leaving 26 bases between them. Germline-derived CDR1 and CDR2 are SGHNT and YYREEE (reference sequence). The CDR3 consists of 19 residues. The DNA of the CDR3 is TGTGCCAGCAGCCCGGGGGTACAGGGGAATTGGGTTGGCAAAAACATTCAGTACTTC. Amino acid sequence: CASSPGVQGNWVGKNIQYF.

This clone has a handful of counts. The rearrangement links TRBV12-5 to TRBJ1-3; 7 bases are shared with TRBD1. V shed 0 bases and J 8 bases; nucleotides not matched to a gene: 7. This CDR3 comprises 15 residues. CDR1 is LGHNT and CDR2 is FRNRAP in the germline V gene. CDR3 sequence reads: CASGLVGRGKDTIYF. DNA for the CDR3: TGTGCTAGTGGTTTGGTAGGCAGGGGGAAGGACACCATATATTTT.

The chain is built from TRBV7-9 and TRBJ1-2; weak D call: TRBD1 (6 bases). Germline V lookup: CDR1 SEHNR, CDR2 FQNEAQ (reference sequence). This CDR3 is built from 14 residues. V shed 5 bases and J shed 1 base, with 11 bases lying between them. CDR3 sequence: CASSVGGDNYGYTF. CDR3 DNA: TGTGCCAGCAGCGTAGGGGGGGATAACTATGGCTACACCTTC.

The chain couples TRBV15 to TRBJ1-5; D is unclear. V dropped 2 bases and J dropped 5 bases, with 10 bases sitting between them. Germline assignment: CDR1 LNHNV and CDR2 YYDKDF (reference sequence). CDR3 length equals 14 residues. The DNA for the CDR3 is TGTGCCACCAGCAGACCCTCAGGCGATCAGCCCCAGCATTTT. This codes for CATSRPSGDQPQHF.

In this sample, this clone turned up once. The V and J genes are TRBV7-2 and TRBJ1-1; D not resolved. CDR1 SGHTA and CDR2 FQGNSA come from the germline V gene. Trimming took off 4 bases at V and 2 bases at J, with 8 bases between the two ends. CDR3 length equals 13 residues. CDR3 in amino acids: CASSSQPNTEAFF. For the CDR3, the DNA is TGTGCCAGCAGCTCGCAGCCTAACACTGAAGCTTTCTTT.

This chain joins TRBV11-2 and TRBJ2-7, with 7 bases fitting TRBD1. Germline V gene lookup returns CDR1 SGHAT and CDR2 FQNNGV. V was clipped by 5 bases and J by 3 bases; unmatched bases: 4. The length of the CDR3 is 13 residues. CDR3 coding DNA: TGTGCCAGCAGCGTTGGGACAGACTACGAGCAGTACTTC. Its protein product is CASSVGTDYEQYF.

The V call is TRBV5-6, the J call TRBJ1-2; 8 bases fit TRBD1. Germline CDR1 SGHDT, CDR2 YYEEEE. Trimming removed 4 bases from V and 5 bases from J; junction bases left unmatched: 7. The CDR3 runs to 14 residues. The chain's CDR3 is CASSPGTGLYGYTF. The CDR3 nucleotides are TGTGCCAGCAGCCCGGGGACAGGTCTGTATGGCTACACCTTC. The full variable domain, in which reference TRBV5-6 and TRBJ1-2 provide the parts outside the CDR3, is DAGVTQSPTHLIKTRGQQVTLRCSPKSGHDTVSWYQQALGQGPQFIFQYYEEEERQRGNFPDRFSGHQFPNYSSELNVNALLLGDSALYLCASSPGTGLYGYTFGSGTRLTVV.

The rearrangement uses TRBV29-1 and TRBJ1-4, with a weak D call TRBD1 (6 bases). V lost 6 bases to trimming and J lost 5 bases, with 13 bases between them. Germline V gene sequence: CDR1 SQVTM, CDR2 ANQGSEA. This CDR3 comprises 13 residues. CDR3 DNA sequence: TGCAGCGTCCAGGACGGGACAAATGAAAAACTGTTTTTT. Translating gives CSVQDGTNEKLFF.

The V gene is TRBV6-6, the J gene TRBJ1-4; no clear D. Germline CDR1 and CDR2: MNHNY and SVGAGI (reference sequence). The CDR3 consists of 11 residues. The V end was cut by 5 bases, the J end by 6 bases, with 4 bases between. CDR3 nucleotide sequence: TGTGCCAGCAGTGGACATGAAAAACTGTTTTTT. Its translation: CASSGHEKLFF.

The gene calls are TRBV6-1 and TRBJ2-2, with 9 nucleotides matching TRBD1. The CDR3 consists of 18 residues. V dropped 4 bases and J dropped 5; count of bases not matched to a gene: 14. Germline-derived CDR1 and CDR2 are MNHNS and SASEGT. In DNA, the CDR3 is TGTGCCAGCAGTGCCCGGGACAGGGTGTCTAGTGGGACCGGGGAGCTGTTTTTT. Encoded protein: CASSARDRVSSGTGELFF.

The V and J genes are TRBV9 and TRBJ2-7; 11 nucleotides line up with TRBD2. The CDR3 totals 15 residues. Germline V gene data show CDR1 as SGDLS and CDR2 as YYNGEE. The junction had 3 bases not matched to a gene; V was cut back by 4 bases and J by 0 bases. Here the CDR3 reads CASSPGLADSYEQYF. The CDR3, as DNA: TGTGCCAGCAGCCCGGGACTAGCGGACTCCTACGAGCAGTACTTC.

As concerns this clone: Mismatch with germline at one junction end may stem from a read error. The CDR3 reads CASSLAGPPGEQYF. Written as DNA, the CDR3 is TGTGCCAGCAGCCTAGCGGGTCCACCGGGTGAGCAGTACTTC. V usage is TRBV7-9 and J usage is TRBJ2-7; 8 positions match TRBD2. Germline V gives CDR1 SEHNR, CDR2 FQNEAQ (reference sequence). CDR3 size: 14 residues.

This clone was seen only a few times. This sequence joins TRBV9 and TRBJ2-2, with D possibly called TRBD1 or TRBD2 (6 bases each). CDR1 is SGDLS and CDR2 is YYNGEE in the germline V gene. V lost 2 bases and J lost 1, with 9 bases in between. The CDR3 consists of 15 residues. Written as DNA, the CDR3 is TGTGCCAGCAGCGTGGGGGGACAGAACACCGGGGAGCTGTTTTTT. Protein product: CASSVGGQNTGELFF.

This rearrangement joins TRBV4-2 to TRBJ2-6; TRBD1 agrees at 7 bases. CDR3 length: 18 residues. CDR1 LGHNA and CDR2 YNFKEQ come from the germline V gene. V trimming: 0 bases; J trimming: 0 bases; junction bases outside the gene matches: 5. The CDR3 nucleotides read TGTGCCAGCAGCCAAGATGACAGGGCTTACTCTGGGGCCAACGTCCTGACTTTC. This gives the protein CASSQDDRAYSGANVLTF.

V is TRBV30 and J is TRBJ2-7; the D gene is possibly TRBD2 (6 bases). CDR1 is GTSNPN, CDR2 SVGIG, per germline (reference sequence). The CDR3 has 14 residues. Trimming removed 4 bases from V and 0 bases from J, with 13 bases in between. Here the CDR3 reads CAWNSGQSSYEQYF. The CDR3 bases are TGTGCCTGGAATAGCGGCCAAAGCTCCTACGAGCAGTACTTC.

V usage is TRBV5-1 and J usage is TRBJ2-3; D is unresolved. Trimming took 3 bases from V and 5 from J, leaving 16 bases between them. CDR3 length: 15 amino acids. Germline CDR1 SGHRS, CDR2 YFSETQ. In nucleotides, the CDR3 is TGCGCCAGCAGCTACTGGCTGGGCTCCGAAGATACGCAGTATTTT. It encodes CASSYWLGSEDTQYF.

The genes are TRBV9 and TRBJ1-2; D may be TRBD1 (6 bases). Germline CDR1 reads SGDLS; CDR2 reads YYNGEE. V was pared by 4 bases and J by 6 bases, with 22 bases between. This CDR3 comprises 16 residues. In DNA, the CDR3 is TGTGCCAGCAGCTTTCGTGTGGGCACAGGGACCGATGGCTACACCTTC. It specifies CASSFRVGTGTDGYTF.

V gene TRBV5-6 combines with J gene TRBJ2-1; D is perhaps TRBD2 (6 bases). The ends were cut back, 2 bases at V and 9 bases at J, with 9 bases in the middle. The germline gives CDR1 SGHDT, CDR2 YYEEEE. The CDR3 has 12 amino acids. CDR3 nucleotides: TGTGCCAGCAGCTTATTCGGGGGTGAGCAGTTCTTC. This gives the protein CASSLFGGEQFF.

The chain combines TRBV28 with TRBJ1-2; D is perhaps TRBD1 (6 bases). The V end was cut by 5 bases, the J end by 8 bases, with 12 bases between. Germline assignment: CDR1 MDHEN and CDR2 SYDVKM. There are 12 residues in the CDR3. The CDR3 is CASSQQGEGYTF. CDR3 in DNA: TGTGCCAGCAGTCAACAGGGAGAAGGCTACACCTTC.

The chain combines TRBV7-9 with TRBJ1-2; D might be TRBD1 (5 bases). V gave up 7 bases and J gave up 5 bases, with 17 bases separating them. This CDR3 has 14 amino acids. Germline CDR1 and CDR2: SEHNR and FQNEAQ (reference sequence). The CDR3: CASTTGRGEYGYTF. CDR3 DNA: TGTGCCAGCACCACAGGTCGGGGAGAATATGGCTACACCTTC.

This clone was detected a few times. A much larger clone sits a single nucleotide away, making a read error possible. The CDR3 loop is CASSLWQAYEQYF. CDR3 bases: TGTGCCAGCAGCTTATGGCAGGCCTACGAGCAGTACTTC. V gene TRBV7-2 combines with J gene TRBJ2-7; D not certain. CDR3 length equals 13 residues. Trimming shortened V by 2 bases and J by 2 bases, and 7 bases separated the two germline ends. Germline assignment: CDR1 SGHTA and CDR2 FQGNSA.

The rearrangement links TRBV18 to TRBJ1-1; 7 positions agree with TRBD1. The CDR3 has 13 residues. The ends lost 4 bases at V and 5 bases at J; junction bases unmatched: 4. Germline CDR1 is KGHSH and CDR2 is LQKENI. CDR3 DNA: TGTGCCAGCTCACTGACAGGGCTTACTGAAGCTTTCTTT. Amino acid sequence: CASSLTGLTEAFF.

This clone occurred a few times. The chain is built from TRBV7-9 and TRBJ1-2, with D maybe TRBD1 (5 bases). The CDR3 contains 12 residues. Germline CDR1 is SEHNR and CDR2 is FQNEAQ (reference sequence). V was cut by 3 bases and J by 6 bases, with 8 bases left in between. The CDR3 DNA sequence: TGTGCCAGCAGCTTGGGGGGGAATGGCTACACCTTC. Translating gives CASSLGGNGYTF. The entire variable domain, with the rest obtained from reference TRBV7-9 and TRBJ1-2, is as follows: DTGVSQNPRHKITKRGQNVTFRCDPISEHNRLYWYRQTLGQGPEFLTYFQNEAQLEKSRLLSDRFSAERPKGSFSTLEIQRTEQGDSAMYLCASSLGGNGYTFGSGTRLTVV.

CDR3 protein: CASSLDRRQETQYF. CDR3 sequence (DNA): TGTGCCAGCAGCTTGGACCGCCGCCAAGAGACCCAGTACTTC. This chain joins TRBV5-4 and TRBJ2-5, with D hard to call. V lost 0 bases, J lost 1 base, and 7 bases lay in between. Germline loops: CDR1 SGHNT, CDR2 YYREEE (reference sequence). The CDR3 extends over 14 amino acids.